This T cell receptor (beta chain) was captured by sequencing in a study of cytomegalovirus exposure and HLA in healthy donors. Study background: Counted in an early data release were about 80 million unique TCRs from HLA-typed donors. The study's findings and limits: The presence/absence work took it that sequencing depth was about the same across donors.

Trimming took 6 bases from V and 3 from J; bases not matched to a gene: 3. The CDR3 has 13 amino acids. Germline loops: CDR1 SNHLY, CDR2 FYNNEI. Each donor's status was that of a healthy bone marrow donor. Both 60 Vbeta primers and 13 Jbeta primers went into the PCR. Measured with immunoSEQ multiplex PCR; TCRdb has only the in-frame clones, and not every one. The sample holds 110,000 to 150,000 clones, approximately 79% seen once. As concerns this clone: Its antigen is not identified.

The sequence derives from a female donor in good health and CMV-seronegative. The V and J genes are TRBV2 and TRBJ1-1; 8 nucleotides line up with TRBD1. Sequencing was carried out using PBMCs. The CDR3 reads CASSLQGDTEAFF. The CDR3 DNA reads TGTGCCAGCAGCTTACAGGGGGACACTGAAGCTTTCTTT.